This is a list of T cell receptor beta chains from one sample in a study of CD8 T cells in Susac syndrome. One entry per CDR3 protein, called by TCRdb with MiXCR from the immunoSEQ multiplex PCR reads. The data contain roughly 120,000 distinct CDR3 sequences, roughly 93% of them seen just once; the ten biggest clones take up about 0.087%. Sequences were obtained from CD4+ T cells from PBMCs. The origin of the receptors is a human donor with multiple sclerosis. The CDR3 runs from the conserved cysteine through the conserved F or W. D genes are given only for firm matches. Where a row states a size, it is once, few, many or the class of an expanded clone; other rows omit it.

TRBJ1-5 | . | TRBV3-1 | . | TGTGCCAGCAGCCAAGATGGGAGGGTCCAGCCCCAGCATTTT | CASSQDGRVQPQHF
TRBJ2-5 | . | TRBV7-3 | . | TGTGCCAGCAGCTCTTGGAGGGAGAGAGAGACCCAGTACTTC | CASSSWRERETQYF
TRBJ1-5 | . | TRBV4-2 | . | TGTGCCAGCAGCCAAGATTTCGGGGAAAGCAATCAGCCCCAGCATTTT | CASSQDFGESNQPQHF
TRBJ2-7 | . | TRBV6-1 | few | TGTGCCTGCAGGCCGGTACAACCCGGCGAGCAGTACTTC | CACRPVQPGEQYF
TRBJ1-6 | . | TRBV10-3 | once | TGTGCCATCAGTGGGCACTTAGACGGTGTAAGGTCACCCCTCCACTTT | CAISGHLDGVRSPLHF
TRBJ1-5 | . | TRBV6-4 | . | TGTGCCAGCAGTGACGGGCTGGGGCAGCCCCAGCATTTT | CASSDGLGQPQHF
TRBJ2-3 | TRBD2 | TRBV3-1 | . | TGTGCCAGCAGCCAACAGTACGGAGCGGGGGGGCGGACAGATACGCAGTATTTT | CASSQQYGAGGRTDTQYF
TRBJ2-5 | . | TRBV7-9 | once | TGTGCCAGCAGCTTAGGGAATGAAGAGACCCAGTACTTC | CASSLGNEETQYF
TRBJ2-5 | TRBD2 | TRBV9 | . | TGTGCCAGCAGCACTAGCGGGGGACAAGAGACCCAGTACTTC | CASSTSGGQETQYF
TRBJ2-3 | . | TRBV20-1 | . | TGCAGTGCTGGTGCGGGGATCAAGGGTGCGGGCGCAGATACGCAGTATTTT | CSAGAGIKGAGADTQYF
TRBJ2-2 | . | TRBV5-1 | . | TGCGCCAGCAGCTTGGAAGGGGTTAACGGGGAGCTGTTTTTT | CASSLEGVNGELFF
TRBJ2-6 | . | TRBV6-6 | . | TGTGCCAGCATGGAGGGACTCTCTGGGGCCAACGTCCTGACTTTC | CASMEGLSGANVLTF
TRBJ2-3 | . | TRBV7-3 | . | TGTGCCAGCAGCCTGGGACACAGCACAGATACGCAGTATTTT | CASSLGHSTDTQYF
TRBJ1-5 | TRBD1 | TRBV7-9 | once | TGTGCCAGCAGCCTAGGTGGGGACAGGAATCAGCCCCAGCATTTT | CASSLGGDRNQPQHF
TRBJ2-7 | . | TRBV5-1 | once | TGCGCCAGCAGCTTGACAACGAGCTCCTACGAGCAGTACTTC | CASSLTTSSYEQYF
TRBJ1-5 | . | TRBV28 | once | TGTGCCAGCAGTTTACAGGAGCCTTACTGGCAGCCCCAGCATTTT | CASSLQEPYWQPQHF
TRBJ1-1 | . | TRBV30 | . | TGTGCCTGGAGTGTACGCGGCAGCGAAGCTTTCTTT | CAWSVRGSEAFF
TRBJ2-1 | . | TRBV4-2 | . | TGTGCCAGCAGCCAAGTCGAGATTGAGCAGTTCTTC | CASSQVEIEQFF
TRBJ2-5 | . | TRBV27 | . | TGTGCCAGCAGTTTATACGCACTGAGGGGAGAGACCCAGTACTTC | CASSLYALRGETQYF
TRBJ1-1 | . | TRBV29-1 | . | TGCAGCGTTAGAAGGGATGCAGGGACTGAAGCTTTCTTT | CSVRRDAGTEAFF
TRBJ2-2 | . | TRBV7-9 | . | TGTGCCAGCAGTTTCCTGGACACCGGGGAGCTGTTTTTT | CASSFLDTGELFF
TRBJ1-5 | . | TRBV19 | . | TGTGCCAGTAGTCCGAAGTATCAGCCCCAGCATTTT | CASSPKYQPQHF
TRBJ1-2 | . | TRBV3-1 | . | TGTGCCAGCAGACCTAATGCAGGGAGGAATGGCTACACCTTC | CASRPNAGRNGYTF
TRBJ1-1 | . | TRBV9 | . | TGTGCCAGCAGCGTAGTATACGACACTGAAGCTTTCTTT | CASSVVYDTEAFF
TRBJ1-2 | TRBD1 | TRBV5-1 | . | TGCGCCAGCAGCTCCCACCGCCTAAACAGGGGGCGCTTCGATGTCCAGGGCTACACCTTC | CASSSHRLNRGRFDVQGYTF
TRBJ2-3 | . | TRBV14 | . | TGTGCCAGCAGCCAAGACCTCGGACACGGCTATTTGTATACGCAGTATTTT | CASSQDLGHGYLYTQYF
TRBJ2-5 | TRBD1 | TRBV20-1 | . | TGCAGTGCTTCCACGCCCGACAGGGCCGGAGAGACCCAGTACTTC | CSASTPDRAGETQYF
TRBJ1-5 | TRBD1 | TRBV20-1 | . | TGCAGTGCTAGACCTCGGACAGGCCAAGGGCAGCCCCAGCATTTT | CSARPRTGQGQPQHF
TRBJ1-5 | TRBD1 | TRBV19 | few | TGTGCCAGTAGTACCCGACAGGGGTGGGCGAGCAATCAGCCCCAGCATTTT | CASSTRQGWASNQPQHF
TRBJ1-1 | . | TRBV20-1 | . | TGCAGTGCCAGGACAGCGCTGAACACTGAAGCTTTCTTT | CSARTALNTEAFF